This T cell receptor (beta chain) originates from a study of T-cell reconstitution after alpha-beta-depleted transplantation in children. The length of the CDR3 is 14 residues. Germline values: CDR1 SGHTA, CDR2 FQGNSA. V lost 7 bases and J lost 0, with 10 bases in between. Preparation of the TCRbeta library was carried out with unique molecular identifiers. TCRdb re-analysed the PCR reads in MiXCR, keeping a single row per CDR3 protein. The sample gives around 530,000 distinct CDR3 sequences, around a third of which show up once; 2% to 2.5% is in the top ten. This receptor was taken from a human donor who donated a stem cell graft to a child with aplastic anemia. The V gene is TRBV7-2, the J gene TRBJ2-4, with unresolved D. Source: PBMCs from the stem cell graft donor, taken from the stem cell graft. The CDR3 spells CASTEGLAKNIQYF. In DNA, the CDR3 is TGTGCCAGCACCGAAGGCCTAGCCAAAAACATTCAGTACTTC.